This T cell receptor beta chain appears in the sequencing data of a study of cytomegalovirus exposure and HLA in healthy donors. Study-wide context: In a previous analysis, some 120 million unique TCR beta sequences were found from some 200 million T cells. Of all 400 or so donors who were genotyped, roughly 83% belonged to the Caucasian-associated ancestry cluster.

Germline V gene lookup returns CDR1 SGHRS and CDR2 YFSETQ. This CDR3 contains 15 residues. Trimming took 4 bases from V and 2 from J, leaving 13 bases between them. Study-wide points: Common viral pathogens were later found to be apparently linked to several of the most significant clusters. Association of a missense DCLRE1C variant with TCR beta V- and J-gene trimming was reported in a later analysis.

About this clone itself: As yet, its antigen is unknown.

Researchers ran the PCR with 60 Vbeta and 13 Jbeta primers. Repertoires were generated with immunoSEQ multiplex PCR, while TCRdb's copy carries only in-frame clones and drops some. The sample holds approximately 120,000 clones, around four fifths seen once. This chain joins TRBV5-1 and TRBJ1-5; D is perhaps TRBD1 (6 bases). This clonotype was sampled from a man between 18 and 29 years old in good health and CMV-seropositive. Sequenced sample: PBMCs. CDR3 DNA: TGCGCCAGCAGCGTAACAGGGACCGGCAATCAGCCCCAGCATTTT. It is translated as CASSVTGTGNQPQHF.